The clone carrying this TCR beta chain was counted only a few times. Its antigen is unidentified. Germline is not matched at one junction end, which may reflect a read error. An Oncomine TCR Beta short-read assay was used to sequence the DNA from cultured CD4+ T cells. TCRdb redid the calling of the PCR reads with MiXCR, one entry per CDR3 protein. This sample has 20,000 to 25,000 distinct CDR3 sequences, with 45% to 50% found just once. These data originate in a study of vaccination and CD4 T cells after COVID-19. The CDR3 consists of 16 residues. Germline V gives CDR1 SGHVS, CDR2 FNYEAQ. As to treatment: approximately nine-day PBMC culture with coronavirus spike peptide pools or control peptides (ViraFEST assay).

The receptor comes from a human donor who had recovered from COVID-19. The chain links TRBV7-6 to TRBJ2-5; weak D call: TRBD1 (5 bases). Sequencing was carried out using CD4+ T cells from blood, cultured in vitro. CDR3 residues: CASSPGRLGLLETQYF. The CDR3, as DNA: TGTGCTAGCAGCCCAGGGCGCCTCGGGCTTTTGGAGACCCAGTACTTC.